A single sample is the source of the 20 T cell receptor beta chains below, sequenced in a study of T cells in Graves' hyperthyroidism and ophthalmopathy. Amplification targeted TCR beta CDR3 regions from RNA transcripts. The TCR CDR3 was amplified in a first-round RT-PCR using the HTBI primer set. Each CDR3 protein gets one entry after TCRdb re-called the multiplex PCR reads with MiXCR. The sample yields 500,000 to 550,000 distinct CDR3 sequences, more than 20% seen once. What was sequenced was blood. The receptors originated from a man between 18 and 35 years old with Graves' hyperthyroidism.

This clonotype occurred a few times. V and J are TRBV13 and TRBJ2-2, with TRBD1 matching 7 bases. V lost 1 base, J lost 2 bases, and 4 bases stayed unmatched. The germline V gene encodes CDR1 PRHDT and CDR2 FYEKMQ (reference sequence). The CDR3 totals 16 residues. CDR3 amino acids: CASSLVGQLNTGELFF. In DNA form, the CDR3 reads TGTGCCAGCAGCTTAGTGGGACAGCTAAACACCGGGGAGCTGTTTTTT.

This clonotype was counted at least ten times. This chain joins TRBV6-1 and TRBJ2-7, with 10 bases lining up with TRBD1. The CDR3 sequence is 13 residues long. J lost 0 bases, V lost 8 bases, and 1 base had no gene match. The germline V gene has CDR1 MNHNS and CDR2 SASEGT. CDR3 in amino acids: CASGTGASYEQYF. In DNA, the CDR3 is TGTGCCAGCGGGACAGGGGCCTCCTACGAGCAGTACTTC.

The chain joins TRBV28 to TRBJ2-2, with TRBD1 matching 11 bases. Germline CDR1 reads MDHEN; CDR2 reads SYDVKM. The CDR3 runs to 16 residues. V lost 4 bases and J lost 6; bases outside the gene matches: 7. CDR3 bases: TGTGCCAGCAGTTCCCGGGACAGGGGGTTAGCCGGGGAGCTGTTTTTT. Amino acid sequence: CASSSRDRGLAGELFF.

J is TRBJ1-2 and V is TRBV27, with D perhaps TRBD1 (5 bases). Germline V CDR1 and CDR2: MNHEY, SMNVEV (reference sequence). This CDR3 region has 14 residues. V was pared by 5 bases and J by 3 bases, with 13 bases between. CDR3: CASSPRGMDYGYTF. The CDR3 DNA follows: TGTGCCAGCAGTCCAAGGGGAATGGACTATGGCTACACCTTC.

This clonotype was seen just once. One end of the junction varies from germline; a read error may be responsible. The gene calls are TRBV7-9 and TRBJ2-4, with D hard to call. Germline CDR1 SEHNR, CDR2 FQNEAQ (reference sequence). The CDR3 sequence is 13 residues long. This CDR3 is CASSLTLQNIKYF. Here the CDR3 DNA reads TGTGCCAGCAGCTTAACACTTCAAAACATTAAGTACTTC.

This clonotype has more than one count but fewer than ten. V is TRBV13 and J is TRBJ2-7; 8 bases match TRBD2. This CDR3 region has 16 residues. The junction had 14 bases not matched to a gene; V was cut back by 8 bases and J by 2 bases. Germline V gene sequence: CDR1 PRHDT, CDR2 FYEKMQ (reference sequence). CDR3 DNA: TGTGCCAGCTCCTACGGCGGTAGCGGGGCCCCCTACGAGCAGTACTTC. This translates into CASSYGGSGAPYEQYF.

This clonotype was seen ten or more times. V gene TRBV2 combines with J gene TRBJ2-2; the match to TRBD2 covers 9 bases. V was pared by 6 bases and J by 7 bases, with 15 bases of the junction left unmatched. The CDR3 length is 17 residues. Germline CDR1 SNHLY, CDR2 FYNNEI. This CDR3 is CASRAVPGLARGGELFF. DNA of the CDR3: TGTGCCAGCAGGGCCGTCCCGGGACTAGCTCGGGGCGGGGAGCTGTTTTTT.

There are many counts of this clonotype. The chain uses TRBV14 and TRBJ1-2; D gene uncertain. The CDR3 spans 15 residues. The V gene's germline CDR1 is SGHDN and CDR2 FVKESK. Deletions cut 0 bases from V and 0 bases from J, with 8 bases between. CDR3: CASSQDRQTNYGYTF. Here the CDR3 DNA reads TGTGCCAGCAGCCAAGATAGGCAGACTAACTATGGCTACACCTTC. Together with reference TRBV14 and TRBJ1-2, the CDR3 gives the full variable domain: EAGVTQFPSHSVIEKGQTVTLRCDPISGHDNLYWYRRVMGKEIKFLLHFVKESKQDESGMPNNRFLAERTGGTYSTLKVQPAELEDSGVYFCASSQDRQTNYGYTFGSGTRLTVV.

This clonotype has ten or more counts. The rearrangement uses TRBV6-5 and TRBJ1-1, with D perhaps matching TRBD1 (5 bases). V was trimmed by 9 bases and J by 1 base, leaving 6 bases between them. This CDR3 comprises 11 residues. The germline gives CDR1 MNHEY, CDR2 SVGAGI. CDR3 in amino acids: CASGTNTEAFF. The DNA of the CDR3 is TGTGCCAGTGGGACGAACACTGAAGCTTTCTTT.

The rearrangement links TRBV12-3 or TRBV12-4 to TRBJ1-2; D call uncertain. Trimming removed 1 base from V and 5 bases from J, with 11 bases in between. This CDR3 has 14 amino acids. The chain's CDR3 is CASSLGTLEYGYTF. CDR3 nucleotide sequence: TGTGCCAGCAGTTTAGGGACCCTCGAGTATGGCTACACCTTC.

V and J are TRBV4-1 and TRBJ1-3; TRBD1 might be the D (6 bases). Germline V gives CDR1 MGHRA, CDR2 YSYEKL. V was pared by 1 base and J by 2 bases, with 9 bases between. The CDR3 consists of 15 residues. CDR3 amino acids: CASSQAWTAGNTIYF. For the CDR3, the DNA is TGCGCCAGCAGCCAAGCATGGACAGCTGGAAACACCATATATTTT.

The chain carries TRBV3-1 and TRBJ1-2, with 8 positions matching TRBD1. Germline loops: CDR1 LGHDT, CDR2 YNNKEL (reference sequence). J gave up 7 bases and V 2 bases, and 3 bases lay outside the gene matches. This CDR3 region has 13 residues. CDR3 coding DNA: TGTGCCAGCAGCCAACGACAGGGGCTTGGCTACACCTTC. It translates to CASSQRQGLGYTF.

In its sample, this clonotype was seen a few times. V is TRBV6-2 or TRBV6-3 and J is TRBJ2-2; perhaps TRBD2 as D (7 bases). From germline, CDR1 is MNHEY and CDR2 SVGEGT. Trimming pared 7 bases from V and 0 bases from J, leaving 21 bases between. This CDR3 has 18 amino acids. Written as DNA, the CDR3 is TGTGCCAGCACCTTAAGAGGGGGGGGATTCGCGAACACCGGGGAGCTGTTTTTT. This translates into CASTLRGGGFANTGELFF.

The chain links TRBV2 to TRBJ1-2; D ambiguous. The V gene lost 1 base and the J gene lost 0 bases, with 9 bases spanning the gap. This CDR3 is 15 amino acids long. Germline V gene data show CDR1 as SNHLY and CDR2 as FYNNEI. CDR3 amino acids: CASSEVMGTNYGYTF. For the CDR3, the DNA is TGTGCCAGCAGTGAAGTCATGGGTACTAACTATGGCTACACCTTC.

This clonotype was detected once. A read error may explain this, as a much larger clone is one base away. V gene TRBV15 combines with J gene TRBJ2-2; a weak D match, TRBD2 (6 bases). This CDR3 has 14 residues. Germline V gene data show CDR1 as LNHNV and CDR2 as YYDKDF (reference sequence). CDR3 region: CATGRGGDTGELFF. CDR3 coding DNA: TGTGCCACCGGCAGAGGAGGGGACACCGGGGAGCTGTTTTTT.

This clonotype has just a few counts. The genes are TRBV12-3 or TRBV12-4 and TRBJ2-4, with no clear D. The CDR3 length is 14 residues. With 6 bases removed from V and 0 bases from J, the gap between germline ends came to 9 bases. The chain's CDR3 is CASSPQPAKNIQYF. DNA of the CDR3: TGTGCCAGCAGCCCTCAGCCAGCCAAAAACATTCAGTACTTC.

This clonotype has ten or more counts. This sequence joins TRBV6-5 and TRBJ1-2; 10 bases are a match to TRBD1. With 0 bases clipped from V and 4 bases from J, the junction kept 2 bases outside the gene matches. Germline V lookup: CDR1 MNHEY, CDR2 SVGAGI. The CDR3 is 15 residues long. The CDR3 region is CASSYSTGGSYGYTF. CDR3 nucleotides: TGTGCCAGCAGTTACTCGACAGGGGGCTCCTATGGCTACACCTTC.

This clonotype was counted at least ten times. J is TRBJ1-2 and V is TRBV5-1; D not certain. Per germline, CDR1 SGHRS and CDR2 YFSETQ. With 0 bases removed from V and 8 bases from J, the gap between germline ends came to 11 bases. CDR3 length: 13 residues. CDR3 protein: CASSLEKSGGYTF. CDR3 DNA: TGCGCCAGCAGCTTGGAGAAAAGCGGCGGCTACACCTTC.

This clonotype was seen a few times. The chain employs TRBV20-1 and TRBJ1-1, with 11 bases fitting TRBD1. V shed 7 bases, J shed 4 bases, and the junction held 5 bases outside the gene matches. This CDR3 region has 13 residues. From germline, CDR1 is DFQATT and CDR2 SNEGSKA (reference sequence). CDR3 coding DNA: TGCAGTGTTTCGGGACAGGGGGTCACTGAAGCTTTCTTT. It codes for CSVSGQGVTEAFF.

This clonotype showed up many times. The V call is TRBV12-3 or TRBV12-4, the J call TRBJ1-2; D remains ambiguous. Trimming removed 5 bases from V and 4 bases from J, with 11 bases in between. There are 13 residues in the CDR3. CDR3 amino acids: CASSPNVFYGYTF. CDR3 sequence (DNA): TGTGCCAGCAGTCCAAACGTGTTCTATGGCTACACCTTC.